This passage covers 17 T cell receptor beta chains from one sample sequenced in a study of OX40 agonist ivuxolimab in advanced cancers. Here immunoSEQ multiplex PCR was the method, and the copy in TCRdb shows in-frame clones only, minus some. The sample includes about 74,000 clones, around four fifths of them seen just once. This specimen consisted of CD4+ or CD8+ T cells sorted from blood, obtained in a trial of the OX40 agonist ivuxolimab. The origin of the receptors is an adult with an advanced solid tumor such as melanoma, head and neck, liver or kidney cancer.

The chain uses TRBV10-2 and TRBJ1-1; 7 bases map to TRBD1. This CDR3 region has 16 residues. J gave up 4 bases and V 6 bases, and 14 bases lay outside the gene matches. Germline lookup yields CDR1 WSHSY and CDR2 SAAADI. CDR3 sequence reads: CASSLYPDRAGTEAFF. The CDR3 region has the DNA TGCGCCAGCAGCCTTTACCCTGACAGGGCTGGCACTGAAGCTTTCTTT.

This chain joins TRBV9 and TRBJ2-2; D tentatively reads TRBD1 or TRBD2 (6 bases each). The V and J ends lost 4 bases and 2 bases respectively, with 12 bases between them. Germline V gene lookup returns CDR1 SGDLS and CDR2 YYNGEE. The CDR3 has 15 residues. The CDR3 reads CASSRGGGNTGELFF. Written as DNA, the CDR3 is TGTGCCAGCAGCCGAGGGGGAGGTAACACCGGGGAGCTGTTTTTT.

The CDR3 coding sequence is TGCGCCAGCAGCAAGGGACCGGCGGGTTCTAGCACAGATACGCAGTATTTT. Amino acids: CASSKGPAGSSTDTQYF. The chain joins TRBV5-1 to TRBJ2-3; D is possibly TRBD1 or TRBD2 (5 bases each). This CDR3 has 17 residues. V was trimmed by 4 bases and J by 0 bases, leaving 18 bases between them. The germline CDR1 and CDR2 sequences are SGHRS and YFSETQ.

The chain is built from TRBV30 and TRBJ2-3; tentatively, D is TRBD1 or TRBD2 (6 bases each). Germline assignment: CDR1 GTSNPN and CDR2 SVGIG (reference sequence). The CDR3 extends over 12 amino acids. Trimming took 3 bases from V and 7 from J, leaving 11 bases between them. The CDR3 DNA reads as TGTGCCTGGAGCAGGAGGGGGTATACGCAGTATTTT. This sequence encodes CAWSRRGYTQYF. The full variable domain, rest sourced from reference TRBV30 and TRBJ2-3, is SQTIHQWPATLVQPVGSPLSLECTVEGTSNPNLYWYRQAAGRGLQLLFYSVGIGQISSEVPQNLSASRPQDRQFILSSKKLLLSDSGFYLCAWSRRGYTQYFGPGTRLTVL.

In DNA, the CDR3 is TGTGCCAGCAGGGCCTGGACAGGGCAGGATCAGCCCCAGCATTTT. Protein sequence: CASRAWTGQDQPQHF. The rearrangement joins TRBV27 to TRBJ1-5; 8 bases are shared with TRBD1. Germline CDR1 is MNHEY and CDR2 is SMNVEV (reference sequence). CDR3 length: 15 amino acids. After removal of 6 bases from V and 5 bases from J, the junction contained 9 bases not matched to a gene.

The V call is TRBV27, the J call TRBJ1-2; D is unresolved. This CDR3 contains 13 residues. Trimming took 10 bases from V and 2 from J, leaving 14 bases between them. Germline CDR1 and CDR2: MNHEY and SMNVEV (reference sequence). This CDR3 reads CATSPAINYGYTF. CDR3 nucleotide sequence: TGTGCCACCTCCCCGGCAATCAACTATGGCTACACCTTC.

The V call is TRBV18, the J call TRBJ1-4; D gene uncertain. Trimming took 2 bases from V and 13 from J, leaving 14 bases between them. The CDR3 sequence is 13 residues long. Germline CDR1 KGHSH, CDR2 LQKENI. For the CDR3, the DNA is TGTGCCAGCTCACCAGGGTTCGAAGGGTCACTGTTTTTT. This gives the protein CASSPGFEGSLFF.

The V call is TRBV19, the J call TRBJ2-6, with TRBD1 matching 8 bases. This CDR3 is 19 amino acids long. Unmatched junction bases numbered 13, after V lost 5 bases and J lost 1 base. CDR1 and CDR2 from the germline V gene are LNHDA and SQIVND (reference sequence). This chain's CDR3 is CASSLQGPGGGSGANVLTF. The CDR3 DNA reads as TGTGCCAGTAGTCTACAAGGGCCAGGGGGCGGTTCTGGGGCCAACGTCCTGACTTTC.

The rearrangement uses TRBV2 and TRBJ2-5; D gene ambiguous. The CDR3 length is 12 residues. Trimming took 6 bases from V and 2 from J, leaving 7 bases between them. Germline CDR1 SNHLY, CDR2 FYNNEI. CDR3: CASREHQETQYF. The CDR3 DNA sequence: TGTGCCAGCAGAGAGCATCAAGAGACCCAGTACTTC. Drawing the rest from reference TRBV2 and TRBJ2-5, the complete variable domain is EPEVTQTPSHQVTQMGQEVILRCVPISNHLYFYWYRQILGQKVEFLVSFYNNEISEKSEIFDDQFSVERPDGSNFTLKIRSTKLEDSAMYFCASREHQETQYFGPGTRLLVL.

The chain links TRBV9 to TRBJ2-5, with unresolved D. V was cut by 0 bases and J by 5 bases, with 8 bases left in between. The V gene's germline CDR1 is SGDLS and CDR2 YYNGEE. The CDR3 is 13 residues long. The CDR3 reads CASSVDYAETQYF. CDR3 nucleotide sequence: TGTGCCAGCAGCGTAGACTACGCGGAGACCCAGTACTTC. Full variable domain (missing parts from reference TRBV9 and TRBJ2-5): DSGVTQTPKHLITATGQRVTLRCSPRSGDLSVYWYQQSLDQGLQFLIQYYNGEERAKGNILERFSAQQFPDLHSELNLSSLELGDSALYFCASSVDYAETQYFGPGTRLLVL.

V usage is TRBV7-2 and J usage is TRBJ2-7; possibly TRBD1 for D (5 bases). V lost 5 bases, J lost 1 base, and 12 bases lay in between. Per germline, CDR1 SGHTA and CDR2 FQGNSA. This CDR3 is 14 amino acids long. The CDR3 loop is CASSLQQGSYEQYF. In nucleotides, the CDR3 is TGTGCCAGCAGCCTCCAGCAGGGTTCCTACGAGCAGTACTTC.

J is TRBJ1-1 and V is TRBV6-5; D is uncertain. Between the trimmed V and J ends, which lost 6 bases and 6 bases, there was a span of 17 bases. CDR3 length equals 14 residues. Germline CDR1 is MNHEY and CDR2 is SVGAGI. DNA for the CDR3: TGTGCCAGCAGCCGCGGATCCTCCTTCCCTGAAGCTTTCTTT. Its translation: CASSRGSSFPEAFF.

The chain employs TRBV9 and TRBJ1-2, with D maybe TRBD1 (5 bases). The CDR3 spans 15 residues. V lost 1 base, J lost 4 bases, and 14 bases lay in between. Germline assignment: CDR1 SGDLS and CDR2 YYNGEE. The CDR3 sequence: CASSVLPGPSYGYTF. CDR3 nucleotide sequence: TGTGCCAGCAGCGTACTTCCGGGACCGAGCTATGGCTACACCTTC.

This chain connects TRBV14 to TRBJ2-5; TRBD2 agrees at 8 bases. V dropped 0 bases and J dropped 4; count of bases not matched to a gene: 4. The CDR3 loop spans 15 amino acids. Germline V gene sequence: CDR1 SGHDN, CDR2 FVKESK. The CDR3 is CASSQDLGLAETQYF. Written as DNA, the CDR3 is TGTGCCAGCAGCCAAGATCTTGGACTAGCAGAGACCCAGTACTTC.

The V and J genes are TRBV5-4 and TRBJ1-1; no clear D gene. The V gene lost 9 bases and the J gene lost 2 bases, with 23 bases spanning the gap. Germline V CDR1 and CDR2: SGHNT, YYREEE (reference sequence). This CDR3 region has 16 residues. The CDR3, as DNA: TGTGCCACCAGTCCAATCCCCCTAGGGCTTAACACTGAAGCTTTCTTT. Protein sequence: CATSPIPLGLNTEAFF.

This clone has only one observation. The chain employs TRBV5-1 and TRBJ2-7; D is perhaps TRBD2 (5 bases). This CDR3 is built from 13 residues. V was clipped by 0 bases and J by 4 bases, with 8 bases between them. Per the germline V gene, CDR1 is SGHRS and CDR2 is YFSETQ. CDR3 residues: CASSLEPGYEQYV. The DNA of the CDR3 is TGCGCCAGCAGCTTGGAGCCGGGGTACGAGCAGTACGTC.

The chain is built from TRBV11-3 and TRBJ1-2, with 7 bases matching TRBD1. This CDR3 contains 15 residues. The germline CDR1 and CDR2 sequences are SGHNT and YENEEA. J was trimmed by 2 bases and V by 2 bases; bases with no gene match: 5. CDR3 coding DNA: TGTGCCAGCAGCTTACTGTCCAGGGGGAACTATGGCTACACCTTC. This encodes CASSLLSRGNYGYTF.